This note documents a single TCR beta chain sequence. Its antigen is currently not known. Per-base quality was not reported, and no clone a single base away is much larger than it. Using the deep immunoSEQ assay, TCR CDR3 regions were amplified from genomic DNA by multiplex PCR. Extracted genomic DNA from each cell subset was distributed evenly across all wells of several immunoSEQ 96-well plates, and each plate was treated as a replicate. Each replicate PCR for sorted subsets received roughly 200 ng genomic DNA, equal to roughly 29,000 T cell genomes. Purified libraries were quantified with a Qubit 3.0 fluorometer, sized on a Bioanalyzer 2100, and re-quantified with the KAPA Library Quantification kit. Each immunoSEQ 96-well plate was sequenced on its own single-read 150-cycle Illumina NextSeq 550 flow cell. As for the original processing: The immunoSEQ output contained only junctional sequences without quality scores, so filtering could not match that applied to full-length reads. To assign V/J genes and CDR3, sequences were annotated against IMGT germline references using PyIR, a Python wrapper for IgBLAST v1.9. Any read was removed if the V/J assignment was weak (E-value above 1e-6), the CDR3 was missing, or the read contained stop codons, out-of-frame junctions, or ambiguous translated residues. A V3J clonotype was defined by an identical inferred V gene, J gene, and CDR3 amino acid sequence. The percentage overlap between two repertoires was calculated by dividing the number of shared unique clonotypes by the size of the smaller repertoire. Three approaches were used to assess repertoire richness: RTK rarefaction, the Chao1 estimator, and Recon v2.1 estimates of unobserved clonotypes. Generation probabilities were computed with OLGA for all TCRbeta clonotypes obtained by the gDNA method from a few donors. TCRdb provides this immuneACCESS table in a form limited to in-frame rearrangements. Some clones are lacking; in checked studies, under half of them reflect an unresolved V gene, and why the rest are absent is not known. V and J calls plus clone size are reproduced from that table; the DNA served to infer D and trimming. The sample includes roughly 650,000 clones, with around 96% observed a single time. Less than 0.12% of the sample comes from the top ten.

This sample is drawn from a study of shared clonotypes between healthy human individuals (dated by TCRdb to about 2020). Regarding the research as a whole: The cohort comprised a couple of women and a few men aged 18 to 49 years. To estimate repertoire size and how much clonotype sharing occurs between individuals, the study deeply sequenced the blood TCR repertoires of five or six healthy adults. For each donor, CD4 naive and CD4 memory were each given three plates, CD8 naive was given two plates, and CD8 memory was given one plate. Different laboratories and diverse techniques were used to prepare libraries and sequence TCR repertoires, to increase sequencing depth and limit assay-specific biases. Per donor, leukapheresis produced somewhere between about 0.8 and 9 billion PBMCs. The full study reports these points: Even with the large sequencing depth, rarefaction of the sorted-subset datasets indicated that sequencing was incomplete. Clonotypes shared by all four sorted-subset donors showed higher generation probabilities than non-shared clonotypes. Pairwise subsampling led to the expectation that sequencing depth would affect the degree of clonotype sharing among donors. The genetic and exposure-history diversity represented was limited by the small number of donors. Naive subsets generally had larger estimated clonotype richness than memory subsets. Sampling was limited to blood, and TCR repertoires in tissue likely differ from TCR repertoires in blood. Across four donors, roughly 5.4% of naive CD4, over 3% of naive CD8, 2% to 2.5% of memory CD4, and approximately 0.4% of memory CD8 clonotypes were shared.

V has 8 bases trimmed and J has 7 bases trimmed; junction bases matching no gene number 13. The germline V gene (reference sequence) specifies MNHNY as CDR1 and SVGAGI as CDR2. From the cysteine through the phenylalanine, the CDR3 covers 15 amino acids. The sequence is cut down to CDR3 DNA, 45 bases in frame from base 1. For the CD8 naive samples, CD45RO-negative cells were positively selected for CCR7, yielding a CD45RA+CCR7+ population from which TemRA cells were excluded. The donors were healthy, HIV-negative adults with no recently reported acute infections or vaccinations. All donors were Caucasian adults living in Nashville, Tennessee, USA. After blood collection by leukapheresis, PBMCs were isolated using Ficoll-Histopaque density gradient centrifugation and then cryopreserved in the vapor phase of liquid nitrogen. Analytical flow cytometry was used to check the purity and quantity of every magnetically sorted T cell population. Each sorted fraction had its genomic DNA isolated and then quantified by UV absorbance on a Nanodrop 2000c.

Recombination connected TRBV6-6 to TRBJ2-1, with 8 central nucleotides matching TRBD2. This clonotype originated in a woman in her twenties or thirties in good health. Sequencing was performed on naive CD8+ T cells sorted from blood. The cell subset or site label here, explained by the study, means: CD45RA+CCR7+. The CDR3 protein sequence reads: CASEPAGAFSNEQFF. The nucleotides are TGTGCCAGCGAGCCAGCGGGAGCCTTTAGTAATGAGCAGTTCTTC.